This paragraph covers one TCR beta chain sequence. Its recognized antigen is unknown. Per-base qualities were not stored, and no clone one base away is much larger. The data are from a study of blood T cell repertoires in COVID-19 (TCRdb year 2020). For the study in its entirety: Samples from collaborators originated in the United States, Italy and Spain and spanned both the acute and convalescent phases of COVID-19. The samples were drawn from two sources: the first 160 participants of the ongoing ImmuneRACE study, and approximately 1,300 subjects contributed by 6 global collaborators. Where available, HLA class I and class II types were obtained from metadata supplied by the sample provider rather than from assay-based typing. The material from the prospective study consisted of cDNA or gDNA derived from T cells, B-cell-depleted T cells, or PBMCs. The repertoires were released in a freely available public database meant as a resource for research on the immune response to SARS-CoV-2. Sample metadata almost always included a de-identified subject ID, COVID-19 status, age in years and sex. The dataset comprised deeply sampled blood TCRbeta repertoires from subjects exposed to, actively infected with, or recovered from COVID-19. Summary of the overall study and its limitations: The quantity of clinical and demographic metadata differed by source and by participant and was supplied without curation.

Trimming takes 5 bases off V and 7 bases off J; junction bases not matched to a gene: 3. The CDR3 sequence holds 12 residues, the cysteine and phenylalanine included. Just the 36-base CDR3 DNA is kept, in frame starting at base 1. According to the germline V gene (reference sequence), CDR1 reads MNHEY and CDR2 reads SMNVEV. The immunoSEQ Assay, a bias-controlled multiplex PCR, was used to amplify TCRbeta CDR3 regions from genomic DNA. As for the authors' bioinformatics: Nucleated cell counts per sample were estimated from amplification of reference gene primers within the assay. Sequence reads were collapsed and filtered to measure the absolute abundance of every unique TCRbeta CDR3 rearrangement. For each sample, productive Simpson clonality was calculated as the square root of Simpson's diversity index across productive rearrangements. This immuneACCESS table, as held by TCRdb, lists in-frame sequences with V and J called but not all clones. Of the missing ones, under half trace to an unresolved V gene in checked studies; the others have no known cause. D and trimming come from the DNA, and the V and J calls and clone size come from that table. The sample profile shows about 260,000 clones; about 87% of them were found once. The ten largest clones represent roughly 3.9% of the sample.

Samples from volunteer blood donors who had recovered from COVID-19 were contributed by a second Seattle source. Whole blood was collected in K2EDTA tubes by collaborating institutions according to the institutions' own protocols. For TCRbeta analysis, collaborator samples were shipped as frozen whole blood, as isolated PBMCs, or as DNA extracted from either sample type. Sequenced sample: peripheral blood. The sequence was collected from a man in his fifties or sixties who had recovered from COVID-19. Here the chain combines TRBV27 and TRBJ2-5; 8 junctional bases match TRBD2. The CDR3 region reads CASSVRGGTQYF. The DNA sequence is TGTGCCAGCAGTGTCCGGGGGGGGACCCAGTACTTC.